The T cell receptor (beta chain) under discussion was sequenced for a study of breast tumors, draining lymph nodes, adjacent tissues. Axillary draining lymph nodes of breast cancer patients supplied the node samples. V lost 8 bases to trimming and J lost 0 bases; unmatched junction nucleotides: 1. The CDR3 spans 14 residues. This clonotype was detected many times. What it recognizes is unknown. Study-level points and caveats: Luminal-like breast cancer showed significantly greater tumor-nontumor repertoire similarity than basal-like breast cancer did. The data were judged consistent with most tumor T cells coming from lymph node and expanding in tumor. Tumors had less TCR diversity than lymph nodes, more than nontumor tissue.

TCRdb re-called the multiplex PCR reads with MiXCR, one entry per CDR3 protein. This sample has around 170,000 distinct CDR3 sequences, with 33% found just once. V gene TRBV12-3 or TRBV12-4 combines with J gene TRBJ2-1; TRBD1 matches 10 bases. Material for sequencing was axillary lymph node tissue. The receptor was derived from a female donor with breast cancer. Some clones in this sample may be carry-over from other donors' samples. The DNA for the CDR3 is TGTGCCAGCTGGGACAGGGGCTCCTACAATGAGCAGTTCTTC. It specifies CASWDRGSYNEQFF.